These T cell receptor beta chains were read from a single sample in a study of blood T cell repertoires in COVID-19. Only in-frame clones appear in the TCRdb table, and some are missing; sequencing was by immunoSEQ multiplex PCR. The sample lists about 200,000 clones; around 80% were seen once. The sample was peripheral blood. Source of these receptors: a human donor in a cohort sampled during active COVID-19. Both conserved end residues are part of each CDR3. D genes are given only for firm matches. Some rows mark clone size as missing; the rest say once, few, many or name a class of expanded clone.

>.|TRBV28|TRBJ2-7|.
TGTGCCAGCAGCCTTGGACAAGAGGTAAACGAGCAGTACTTC
CASSLGQEVNEQYF
>.|TRBV6-5|TRBJ1-2|TRBD1
TGTGCCAGCAGCGTCGACAGGGACTATGGCTACACCTTC
CASSVDRDYGYTF
>.|TRBV5-1|TRBJ2-5|.
TGCGCCAGCAGCTTCGGGGGTTTTTATGGAGAGACCCAGTACTTC
CASSFGGFYGETQYF
>.|TRBV3-1/TRBV3-2|TRBJ2-1|.
TGTGCCAGCAGCCAACCCCCCACTAACAATGAGCAGTTCTTC
CASSQPPTNNEQFF
>.|TRBV28|TRBJ2-7|.
TGTGCCAGCAGTTTACCCGACAGGTTAGGACCCTACGAGCAGTACTTC
CASSLPDRLGPYEQYF
>.|TRBV7-9|TRBJ2-1|TRBD2
TGTGCCAGCAGCATGAGCGGGGGCGCCGGCTACAATGAGCAGTTCTTC
CASSMSGGAGYNEQFF
>.|TRBV29-1|TRBJ2-7|TRBD1
TGCAGCGTTGGGACAGGGGGTCCAGCCTACGAGCAGTACTTC
CSVGTGGPAYEQYF
>.|TRBV18|TRBJ2-3|TRBD2
TGTGCCAGCTCACAAGCGGGGTTTAGCACAGATACGCAGTATTTT
CASSQAGFSTDTQYF
>.|TRBV14|TRBJ2-5|.
TGTGCCAGCAGCCAAGGCTGGGGGGGCGTAGAGACCCAGTACTTC
CASSQGWGGVETQYF
>.|TRBV2|TRBJ2-2|TRBD1
TGTGCCAGCAGTCTAACAGGGGGGTCCGGGGAGCTGTTTTTT
CASSLTGGSGELFF
>many|TRBV27|TRBJ1-2|.
TGTGCCAGCAGGCCTACAGGGAATACCTATGGCTACACCTTC
CASRPTGNTYGYTF
>.|TRBV4-1|TRBJ1-2|.
TGCGCCAGCAGCCAAGAGGAGGGGTACTATGGCTACACCTTC
CASSQEEGYYGYTF
>few|TRBV5-8|TRBJ1-5|TRBD1
TGTGCCAGCAGATCGGACCGGGACAGGGGGATTCCTAGCAATCAGCCCCAGCATTTT
CASRSDRDRGIPSNQPQHF
>.|TRBV2|TRBJ2-5|.
TGTGCCAGCAGACACCAGACAGAATATACCCATCAAGAGACCCAGTACTTC
CASRHQTEYTHQETQYF
>.|TRBV7-6|TRBJ2-7|.
TGTGCCAGCAGCTTACTTGTGACCGGCGGGGAGCAGTACTTC
CASSLLVTGGEQYF
>.|TRBV7-9|TRBJ2-2|.
TGTGCCAGCAGGGTTACTAGTTCCCCCGGGGAGCTGTTTTTT
CASRVTSSPGELFF
>.|TRBV7-9|TRBJ2-1|.
TGTGCCAGCAGCTTACTCCCCTTGTACAATGAGCAGTTCTTC
CASSLLPLYNEQFF
>few|TRBV15|TRBJ1-4|.
TGTGCCACCAGCAGAGCGGGTACCCTTAATGAAAAACTGTTTTTT
CATSRAGTLNEKLFF
>.|TRBV6-5|TRBJ1-2|TRBD1
TGTGCCAGCAGTTATGTGCAGGACAGGGCTAACTATGGCTACACCTTC
CASSYVQDRANYGYTF
>.|TRBV24-1|TRBJ2-3|.
TGTGCCACCAGTGCCCCATTGGAGGTGGCTAGCACAGATACGCAGTATTTT
CATSAPLEVASTDTQYF
>few|TRBV19|TRBJ1-5|.
TGTGCCAGTACCTTGGACAGAACCCGCAATCAGCCCCAGCATTTT
CASTLDRTRNQPQHF
>.|TRBV29-1|TRBJ1-1|.
TGCAGCGTTGTCCAATCAACGGTGAACACTGAAGCTTTCTTT
CSVVQSTVNTEAFF
>.|TRBV15|TRBJ1-6|TRBD1
TGTGCCACCAGCAGGGACAGGGGGAATAATTCACCCCTCCACTTT
CATSRDRGNNSPLHF
>once|TRBV5-1|TRBJ2-3|TRBD2
TGCGCCAGCAGCTTGGCTTCCGCGGGAGGTACCACAGATACGCAGTATTTT
CASSLASAGGTTDTQYF
>.|TRBV5-6|TRBJ2-6|.
TGTGCCAGCAGCGCTACACTGGGGCGCTGGGTTGGGGCCAACGTCCTGACTTTC
CASSATLGRWVGANVLTF
>.|TRBV11-2|TRBJ2-7|.
TGTGCCAGCAGCTTTCGTCCAGGACAGACCTACGAGCAGTACTTC
CASSFRPGQTYEQYF
>.|TRBV30|TRBJ1-2|TRBD1
TGTGCCTGGAGTGTCCTCGGGACAGGAGGTGGCTACACCTTC
CAWSVLGTGGGYTF
>.|TRBV6-5|TRBJ1-2|.
TGTGCCAGCAGCTACCGGGAAACCTATGGCTACACCTTC
CASSYRETYGYTF
>.|TRBV19|TRBJ1-5|TRBD1
TGTGCCAGTACGGGACAGGGGCTAGGGCAGCCCCAGCATTTT
CASTGQGLGQPQHF
>.|TRBV19|TRBJ2-5|.
TGTGCCACCCGGGACCCCGGGAGTGGCCAGTACTTC
CATRDPGSGQYF
>once|TRBV19|TRBJ2-7|.
TGTGCCAGTAGTATCAAGGGGCTGGTCCACGAGCAGTACTTC
CASSIKGLVHEQYF
>.|TRBV7-3|TRBJ2-1|TRBD2
TGTGCCAGCAGCTCCGAGCAGCGGGGGATGGATGAGCAGTTCTTC
CASSSEQRGMDEQFF
>.|TRBV4-1|TRBJ1-3|.
TGCGCCAGCAGCCAAGCCGTCCGGTCCTCTGGAAACACCATATATTTT
CASSQAVRSSGNTIYF
>.|TRBV3-1/TRBV3-2|TRBJ2-4|.
TGTGCCAGCAGTCGGGACTCAAACATTCAGTACTTC
CASSRDSNIQYF
>.|TRBV10-2|TRBJ1-4|.
TGCGCCAGCTCCGAAGGACCTAGCAACGAAAAACTGTTTTTT
CASSEGPSNEKLFF
>.|TRBV7-9|TRBJ1-1|.
TGTGCCAGCAGCTTAAGTGGAGAGCTTGAAGCTTTCTTT
CASSLSGELEAFF
>.|TRBV5-1|TRBJ1-6|.
TGCGCCAGCAGCCTCAGGTCGGATAATTCACCCCTCCACTTT
CASSLRSDNSPLHF